Listed below are T cell receptor beta chains from one sample, sequenced in a study of technical replicates of blood from a handful of donors. Clones were sequenced by immunoSEQ multiplex PCR, and TCRdb holds only the in-frame ones, with some missing. The sample records about 79,000 clones, about 91% being singletons. The specimen sequenced was T cells isolated from PBMCs. The receptor set was obtained from a human donor in good health. Some clones in this sample may be carry-over from other donors' samples. Each CDR3 is given with its conserved first and last residue.

J: TRBJ2-7
V: TRBV19
CDR3: CASSRTGYEQYF

J: TRBJ2-1
V: TRBV7-9
CDR3: CASSARLAGYNEQFF

J: TRBJ2-5
V: TRBV28
CDR3: CASSLSLAGPQETQYF

J: TRBJ1-1
V: TRBV9
CDR3: CASSASTAINTEAFF

J: TRBJ2-2
V: TRBV7-2
CDR3: CASSLVGGANTGELFF

J: NA
V: TRBV30
CDR3: CAWNRGLSYEQYF

J: TRBJ2-5
V: TRBV12-5
CDR3: CASGTGGPETQYF

J: TRBJ2-7
V: TRBV28
CDR3: CASSSPRVRVGQYF

J: TRBJ2-6
V: TRBV6-6
CDR3: CASSRAGGAGANVLTF

J: TRBJ1-2
V: TRBV11-2
CDR3: CASSLRSGTGEGGYTF

J: TRBJ2-3
V: TRBV19
CDR3: CASSRQGDTQYF

J: TRBJ1-2
V: TRBV27
CDR3: CASGVSTGSYGYTF

J: TRBJ2-3
V: TRBV5-5
CDR3: CASSLRWEGTDTQYF

J: TRBJ2-3
V: TRBV7-3
CDR3: CASSFPGSTGSDTQYF

J: TRBJ2-1
V: TRBV4-1
CDR3: CASSQLFEAKRIYNEQFF

J: TRBJ2-3
V: TRBV5-1
CDR3: CASRRELSTDTQYF

J: TRBJ2-7
V: TRBV6-6
CDR3: CASSSRGHEQYF

J: TRBJ2-5
V: TRBV7-3
CDR3: CASSPSGSLGETQYF

J: TRBJ1-1
V: TRBV6-1
CDR3: CASTLTGTEAFF

J: TRBJ2-2
V: TRBV28
CDR3: CASSFPGRGGAGELFF

J: TRBJ2-3
V: TRBV28
CDR3: CASSTGGTDTQYF

J: TRBJ2-7
V: TRBV5-4
CDR3: CASSFGGLNEQYF

J: TRBJ1-5
V: TRBV28
CDR3: CASTLTLGQGGSQPQHF

J: TRBJ2-7
V: TRBV5-4
CDR3: CASSLVLAGGPYEQYF

J: TRBJ2-7
V: TRBV10-3
CDR3: CAIREAGAYEQYF

J: TRBJ1-1
V: TRBV19
CDR3: CASTRDRGTEAFF

J: TRBJ2-7
V: TRBV7-2
CDR3: CASSLAGPVSYEQYF

J: TRBJ2-2
V: TRBV11-2
CDR3: CASSLGLYTGELFF

J: TRBJ2-3
V: TRBV30
CDR3: CAWAGDTQYF

J: TRBJ2-7
V: TRBV27
CDR3: CASSFSRNSYEQYF

J: TRBJ2-7
V: TRBV7-2
CDR3: CASSDRYEQYF

J: TRBJ1-3
V: TRBV11-2
CDR3: CASSLTQGFSGNTIYF

J: TRBJ2-4
V: TRBV6-1
CDR3: CASSDGLGTGKFIDKNIQYF